The clone carrying this TCR beta chain was detected many times. Its antigen is not identified. Template material for amplifying TCR beta CDR3 regions consisted of RNA transcripts. TCR CDR3 underwent first-round RT-PCR with the HTBI primer set. TCRdb reanalysed the multiplex PCR reads using MiXCR and keeps one entry per CDR3 protein. The sample lists over 250,000 distinct CDR3 sequences; less than 30% were seen once. Exclusion followed for patients with uncontrolled infection, other autoimmune disease, pregnancy or lactation. This entry belongs to a study of T cells in Graves' hyperthyroidism and ophthalmopathy. Points from the study as a whole: Ophthalmopathy onset followed model prediction by a median about six months. Stable hyperthyroidism and ophthalmopathy were separated using 13 V-J signatures. Clonotypes that were expanded in thyroid above 0.001 mostly appeared in blood too.

The sequence was collected from a man aged 40-49 years with Graves' hyperthyroidism that later progressed to Graves' ophthalmopathy. Input material: blood.

The CDR3 nucleotides are TGTGCCAGCAACCACGTGGGAGGACGCATGAATCGATACTATGGCTACACCTTC. Protein sequence: CASNHVGGRMNRYYGYTF. The J gene is TRBJ1-2, the V gene TRBV4-2; D unresolved. This CDR3 is built from 18 residues. V was clipped by 7 bases and J by 3 bases, with 27 bases between them. Per germline, CDR1 LGHNA and CDR2 YNFKEQ.